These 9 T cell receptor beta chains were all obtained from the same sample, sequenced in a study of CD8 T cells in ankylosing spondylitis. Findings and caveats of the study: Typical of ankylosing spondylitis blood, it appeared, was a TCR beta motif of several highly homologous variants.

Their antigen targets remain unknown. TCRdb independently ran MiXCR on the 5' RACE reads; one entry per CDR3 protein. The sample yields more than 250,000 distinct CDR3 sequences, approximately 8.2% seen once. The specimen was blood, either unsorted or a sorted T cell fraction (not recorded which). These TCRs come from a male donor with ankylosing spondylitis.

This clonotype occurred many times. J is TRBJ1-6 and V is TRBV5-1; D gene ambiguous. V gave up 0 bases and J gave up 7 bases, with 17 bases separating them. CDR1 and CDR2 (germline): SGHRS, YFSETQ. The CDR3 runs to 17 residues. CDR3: CASSLAFSTRKNSPLHF. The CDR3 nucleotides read TGCGCCAGCAGCTTGGCTTTTTCGACTCGGAAGAATTCACCCCTCCACTTT. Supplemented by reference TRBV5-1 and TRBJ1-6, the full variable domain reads KAGVTQTPRYLIKTRGQQVTLSCSPISGHRSVSWYQQTPGQGLQFLFEYFSETQRNKGNFPGRFSGRQFSNSRSEMNVSTLELGDSALYLCASSLAFSTRKNSPLHFGNGTRLTVT.

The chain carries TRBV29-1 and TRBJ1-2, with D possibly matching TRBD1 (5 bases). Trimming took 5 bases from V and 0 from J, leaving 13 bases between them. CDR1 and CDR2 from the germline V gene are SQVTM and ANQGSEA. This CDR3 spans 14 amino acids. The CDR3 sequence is CSVPVGVANYGYTF. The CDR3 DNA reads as TGCAGCGTTCCGGTGGGGGTAGCTAACTATGGCTACACCTTC.

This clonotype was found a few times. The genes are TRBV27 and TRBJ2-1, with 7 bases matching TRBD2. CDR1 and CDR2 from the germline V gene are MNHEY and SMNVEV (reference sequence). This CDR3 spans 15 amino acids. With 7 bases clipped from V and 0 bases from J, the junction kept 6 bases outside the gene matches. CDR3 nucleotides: TGTGCCAGCACCGGGGGGACTATCTCCTACAATGAGCAGTTCTTC. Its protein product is CASTGGTISYNEQFF.

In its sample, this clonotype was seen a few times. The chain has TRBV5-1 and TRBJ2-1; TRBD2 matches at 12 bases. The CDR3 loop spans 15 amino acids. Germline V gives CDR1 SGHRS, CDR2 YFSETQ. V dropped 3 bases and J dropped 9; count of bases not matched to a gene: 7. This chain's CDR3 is CASSYGLAGSGEQFF. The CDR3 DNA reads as TGCGCCAGCAGCTACGGACTAGCGGGATCGGGTGAGCAGTTCTTC. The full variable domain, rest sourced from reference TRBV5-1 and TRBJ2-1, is KAGVTQTPRYLIKTRGQQVTLSCSPISGHRSVSWYQQTPGQGLQFLFEYFSETQRNKGNFPGRFSGRQFSNSRSEMNVSTLELGDSALYLCASSYGLAGSGEQFFGPGTRLTVL.

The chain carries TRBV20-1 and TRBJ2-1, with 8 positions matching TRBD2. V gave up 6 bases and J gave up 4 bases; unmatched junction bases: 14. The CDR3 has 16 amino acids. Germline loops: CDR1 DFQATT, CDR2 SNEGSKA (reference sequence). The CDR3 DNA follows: TGCAGTGCACAACCGGGACTAGATCTGACTTACAATGAGCAGTTCTTC. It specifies CSAQPGLDLTYNEQFF.

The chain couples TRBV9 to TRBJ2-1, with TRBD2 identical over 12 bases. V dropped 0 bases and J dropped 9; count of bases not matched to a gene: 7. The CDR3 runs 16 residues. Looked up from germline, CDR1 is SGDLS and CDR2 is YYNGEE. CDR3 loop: CASSVASSGRAGEQFF. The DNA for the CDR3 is TGTGCCAGCAGCGTAGCGTCTAGCGGGAGGGCAGGTGAGCAGTTCTTC.

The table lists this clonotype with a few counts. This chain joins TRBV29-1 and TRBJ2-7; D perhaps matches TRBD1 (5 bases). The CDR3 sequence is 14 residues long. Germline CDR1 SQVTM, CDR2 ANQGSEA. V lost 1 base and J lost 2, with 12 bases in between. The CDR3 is CSVEAGQGPYEQYF. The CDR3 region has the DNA TGCAGCGTTGAAGCGGGTCAGGGTCCCTACGAGCAGTACTTC.

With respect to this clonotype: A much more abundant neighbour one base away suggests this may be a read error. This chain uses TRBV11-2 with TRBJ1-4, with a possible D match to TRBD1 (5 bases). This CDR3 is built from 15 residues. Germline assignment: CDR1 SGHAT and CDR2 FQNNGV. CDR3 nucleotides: TGTGCCAGCAGCTCGACGGGACTGCTTAATGGAAAACTGTTTTTT. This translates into CASSSTGLLNGKLFF.

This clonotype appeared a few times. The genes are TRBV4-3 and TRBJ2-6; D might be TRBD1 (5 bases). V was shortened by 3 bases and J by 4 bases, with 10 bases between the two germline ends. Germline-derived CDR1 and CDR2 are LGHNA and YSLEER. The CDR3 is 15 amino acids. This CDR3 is CASSHTRTGANVLTF. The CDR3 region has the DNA TGCGCCAGCAGCCATACAAGGACAGGGGCCAACGTCCTGACTTTC.